These 19 T cell receptor beta chains originate from one sample sequenced in a study of PD-L1 blockade in urothelial cancer. Repertoires were generated with immunoSEQ multiplex PCR, while TCRdb's copy carries only in-frame clones and drops some. The sample yields more than 40,000 clones, around 87% seen once. This sample comprised PBMCs, obtained around atezolizumab (anti-PD-L1) treatment. The receptors come from a man aged 60 to 69 with urothelial cancer.

CDR3 in DNA: TGTGCCAGCAGCTTAGATCGCTACGAGCAGTACTTC. Amino acid sequence: CASSLDRYEQYF. V and J are TRBV11-2 and TRBJ2-7; D is unresolved. Germline V gene sequence: CDR1 SGHAT, CDR2 FQNNGV. CDR3 length: 12 amino acids. Trimming removed 0 bases from V and 3 bases from J, with 3 bases in between.

The gene calls are TRBV18 and TRBJ1-4; D uncertain. The V end lost 5 bases, the J end lost 1 base, and 11 bases lay between the germline ends. This CDR3 comprises 15 residues. In germline, CDR1 is KGHSH, CDR2 LQKENI. The CDR3 DNA is TGTGCCAGCTCATCCGGACGGGGAACTAATGAAAAACTGTTTTTT. It codes for CASSSGRGTNEKLFF. Drawing the rest from reference TRBV18 and TRBJ1-4, the complete variable domain is NAGVMQNPRHLVRRRGQEARLRCSPMKGHSHVYWYRQLPEEGLKFMVYLQKENIIDESGMPKERFSAEFPKEGPSILRIQQVVRGDSAAYFCASSSGRGTNEKLFFGSGTQLSVL.

This clone showed up just once. The CDR3 loop reads CASSPRDSYPYEQYF. As DNA, the CDR3 is TGTGCCAGCAGTCCCCGGGACAGTTATCCCTACGAGCAGTACTTC. The genes are TRBV28 and TRBJ2-7; 7 bases agree with TRBD1. The CDR3 spans 15 residues. The junction had 9 bases not matched to a gene; V was cut back by 5 bases and J by 2 bases. CDR1 and CDR2 (germline): MDHEN, SYDVKM.

The chain has TRBV2 and TRBJ1-1, with TRBD1 identical over 7 bases. CDR3 length: 14 amino acids. The germline V gene encodes CDR1 SNHLY and CDR2 FYNNEI. V was pared by 5 bases and J by 5 bases, with 8 bases of the junction left unmatched. CDR3 in DNA: TGTGCCAGCAGTCCAGGCCAGGGGGTTACTGAAGCTTTCTTT. Translation: CASSPGQGVTEAFF. The full variable domain, in which reference TRBV2 and TRBJ1-1 provide the parts outside the CDR3, is EPEVTQTPSHQVTQMGQEVILRCVPISNHLYFYWYRQILGQKVEFLVSFYNNEISEKSEIFDDQFSVERPDGSNFTLKIRSTKLEDSAMYFCASSPGQGVTEAFFGQGTRLTVV.

The chain combines TRBV9 with TRBJ2-1, with TRBD2 matching 7 bases. Trimming at V came to 4 bases and at J to 10 bases, leaving 14 bases not matched to a gene. Per germline, CDR1 SGDLS and CDR2 YYNGEE. The CDR3 has 15 residues. CDR3 nucleotides: TGTGCCAGCAGCCCCCGGGACTACACCGCGACCGAGCAGTTCTTC. It codes for CASSPRDYTATEQFF.

The chain is built from TRBV5-3 and TRBJ1-5, with D possibly TRBD1 on 6 matching bases. TRBV5-3 is known as an ORF, though its function is uncertain. Trimming stripped 1 base from V and 7 bases from J, with 18 bases between. The CDR3 has 16 amino acids. DNA for the CDR3: TGTGCCAGAAGCTTGAAGGGACATTGGAGAAGGCAGCCCCAGCATTTT. It codes for CARSLKGHWRRQPQHF.

This clone appeared a few times. The rearrangement links TRBV11-3 to TRBJ1-1; 9 nucleotides align to TRBD1. CDR1 and CDR2 (germline): SGHNT, YENEEA. The junction had 5 bases not matched to a gene; V was cut back by 4 bases and J by 5 bases. This CDR3 region has 14 residues. DNA for the CDR3: TGTGCCAGCAGCTCCGTCGGACAGGGGACTGAAGCTTTCTTT. This encodes CASSSVGQGTEAFF.

J is TRBJ2-7 and V is TRBV28; the match to TRBD1 covers 11 bases. Germline V CDR1 and CDR2: MDHEN, SYDVKM. The CDR3 has 17 amino acids. J was trimmed by 6 bases and V by 3 bases; bases with no gene match: 13. This CDR3 reads CASSLGGTGGKAGEQYF. CDR3 nucleotides: TGTGCCAGCAGTTTGGGTGGGACAGGGGGTAAGGCTGGCGAGCAGTACTTC. The full variable domain, completed using reference TRBV28 and TRBJ2-7, is DVKVTQSSRYLVKRTGEKVFLECVQDMDHENMFWYRQDPGLGLRLIYFSYDVKMKEKGDIPEGYSVSREKKERFSLILESASTNQTSMYLCASSLGGTGGKAGEQYFGPGTRLTVT.

The gene calls are TRBV7-8 and TRBJ2-1; a weak D match, TRBD2 (6 bases). CDR3 length: 13 amino acids. V lost 4 bases, J lost 16 bases, and 20 bases lay in between. Germline CDR1 reads SGHVS; CDR2 reads FQNEAQ. This CDR3 reads CASSSSGGKAGFF. Written as DNA, the CDR3 is TGTGCCAGCAGCTCCTCCGGGGGAAAGGCCGGTTTCTTC.

This sequence joins TRBV5-4 and TRBJ1-4; D ambiguous. Germline CDR1 and CDR2: SGHNT and YYREEE (reference sequence). V lost 0 bases and J 3 bases, leaving 6 bases between the germline ends. The CDR3 has 14 amino acids. CDR3: CASSLDRANEKLFF. For the CDR3, the DNA is TGTGCCAGCAGCTTGGACAGAGCTAATGAAAAACTGTTTTTT.

The gene calls are TRBV19 and TRBJ2-7; tentatively, D is TRBD1 (6 bases). Germline V gene lookup returns CDR1 LNHDA and CDR2 SQIVND (reference sequence). The CDR3 is 15 amino acids. V shed 5 bases and J shed 2 bases, with 16 bases lying between them. The DNA for the CDR3 is TGTGCCAGTAGTCCAGACAGGTCTACAACCTACGAGCAGTACTTC. It translates to CASSPDRSTTYEQYF.

V usage is TRBV9 and J usage is TRBJ1-3; perhaps TRBD1 as D (6 bases). This CDR3 is built from 14 residues. The germline V and J ends were trimmed by 0 bases and 7 bases, with 11 bases remaining between them. In germline, CDR1 is SGDLS, CDR2 YYNGEE. DNA for the CDR3: TGTGCCAGCAGCGTAGTCTCGGACAGCAACACCATATATTTT. This sequence encodes CASSVVSDSNTIYF.

This clone has only one observation. The rearrangement links TRBV16 to TRBJ2-7, with D perhaps matching TRBD1 (6 bases). The germline CDR1 and CDR2 sequences are KGHSY and FQNENV. The CDR3 sequence is 14 residues long. V lost 2 bases to trimming and J lost 3 bases, with 11 bases between them. The CDR3 nucleotides are TGTGCCAGCAGCCAAGGTACAGGGAACTACGAGCAGTACTTC. Translating gives CASSQGTGNYEQYF.

The chain joins TRBV9 to TRBJ2-6, with 9 bases that match TRBD1. There are 19 residues in the CDR3. The V and J ends lost 3 bases and 3 bases, in that order; junction bases with no gene match: 13. Germline V gene lookup returns CDR1 SGDLS and CDR2 YYNGEE. The CDR3 protein is CASSGGGQGGSGGANVLTF. CDR3 nucleotide sequence: TGTGCCAGCAGCGGGGGGGGACAGGGCGGTTCAGGTGGGGCCAACGTCCTGACTTTC.

This chain uses TRBV19 with TRBJ2-7; 8 bases fit TRBD2. The CDR3 totals 18 residues. With V trimmed by 0 bases and J by 5 bases, 15 bases remained unmatched. Germline V CDR1 and CDR2: LNHDA, SQIVND (reference sequence). CDR3 coding DNA: TGTGCCAGTAGTATAGATCTGCGTATTAGCGGGATGTACCACGAGCAGTACTTC. This translates into CASSIDLRISGMYHEQYF. Using reference TRBV19 and TRBJ2-7 for the parts outside the CDR3, the full variable domain is DGGITQSPKYLFRKEGQNVTLSCEQNLNHDAMYWYRQDPGQGLRLIYYSQIVNDFQKGDIAEGYSVSREKKESFPLTVTSAQKNPTAFYLCASSIDLRISGMYHEQYFGPGTRLTVT.

The V and J genes are TRBV5-5 and TRBJ2-2, with D possibly being TRBD1 (6 bases). Trimming removed 5 bases from V and 2 bases from J, with 13 bases in between. CDR3 length equals 15 residues. Germline CDR1 SGHKS, CDR2 YYEKEE (reference sequence). Here the CDR3 DNA reads TGTGCCAGCAGTCGGACAGAATTTAACACCGGGGAGCTGTTTTTT. Protein product: CASSRTEFNTGELFF.

The V and J genes are TRBV9 and TRBJ2-1, with 14 bases matching TRBD2. From germline, CDR1 is SGDLS and CDR2 YYNGEE. CDR3 size: 15 residues. The J segment lost 8 bases and the V segment lost 4 bases, leaving 5 bases of the junction unmatched. CDR3 residues: CASSSGLAGEDEQFF. The CDR3 bases are TGTGCCAGCAGCTCGGGACTAGCGGGAGAGGATGAGCAGTTCTTC.

The chain is built from TRBV27 and TRBJ1-2, with TRBD1 identical over 9 bases. Trimming cost V 6 bases and J 7 bases; bases outside gene matches: 6. Germline values: CDR1 MNHEY, CDR2 SMNVEV (reference sequence). The CDR3 contains 13 residues. CDR3 residues: CASRRTGEAGYTF. CDR3 nucleotide sequence: TGTGCCAGCAGAAGGACAGGGGAGGCTGGCTACACCTTC.

This chain uses TRBV11-2 with TRBJ1-3; D is perhaps TRBD1 (5 bases). CDR1 SGHAT and CDR2 FQNNGV come from the germline V gene. V was cut by 4 bases and J by 4 bases, with 14 bases left in between. The CDR3 length is 15 residues. In DNA form, the CDR3 reads TGTGCCAGCAGCTCCATGTTTGGGGCAGGAAACACCATATATTTT. Protein: CASSSMFGAGNTIYF.